The entry below describes one T cell receptor beta chain. What it binds is unknown. The authors distributed each subset's genomic DNA evenly over several immunoSEQ plates. Profiling relied on immunoSEQ multiplex PCR, and the TCRdb table lists in-frame clones only, not all of them. The sample consists of 400,000 to 600,000 clones, more than 95% of them appearing once. With 10 bases removed from V and 3 bases from J, the gap between germline ends came to 18 bases. Germline V lookup: CDR1 SGHTA, CDR2 FQGNSA. The CDR3 is 14 residues long. The sample belongs to a study of shared clonotypes between healthy human individuals. Overall study results and limits: For naive CD4 cells, approximately 5% of clonotypes were shared across a handful of donors.

V usage is TRBV7-2 and J usage is TRBJ1-2; D is perhaps TRBD1 (5 bases). This receptor was identified in a woman aged 25 to 39 in good health. Sample: naive CD4+ T cells sorted from blood. Documented subset: CD45RA+ positively selected. The CDR3 here is CATKIPGPHYGYTF. The CDR3 nucleotides are TGTGCCACGAAGATTCCAGGGCCCCACTATGGCTACACCTTC. The variable domain in full, with the rest retrieved from reference TRBV7-2 and TRBJ1-2, is GAGVSQSPSNKVTEKGKDVELRCDPISGHTALYWYRQSLGQGLEFLIYFQGNSAPDKSGLPSDRFSAERTGGSVSTLTIQRTQQEDSAVYLCATKIPGPHYGYTFGSGTRLTVV.